This entry features one TCR beta chain sequence. Its target is not known. The CDR3 spans 15 residues. UMI-tagged TRB cDNA libraries were built via 5' RACE. TCRdb re-called the 5' RACE reads and shows each CDR3 protein once, DNA omitted. In total, the table holds about 110,000 distinct CDR3 sequences. At around 300,000 cells each, triplicate sorts were carried out for each CD8+ T cell subset. Naive CD8+ T cells were CD45RO-CCR7+CD27+CD95-. This record belongs to a study of CXCR3-negative and CXCR3-positive naive CD8 T cells. Study findings and constraints: Fresh PBMCs were used in most assays, and CXCR3 expression partially decreased after cryopreservation. Whereas both naive subsets had comparably high diversity, memory CD8+ cells had much lower diversity. CXCR3-positive naive cells had more hydrophobic TRB CDR3s than CXCR3-negative naive cells.

The sequencing input was naive CXCR3+ CD8+ T cells from blood. Subset reported: CD45RO-CCR7+CD27+CD95- naive CD8+ T cells expressing CXCR3 (TNR3+). The chain joins TRBV12-3 or TRBV12-4 to TRBJ2-5; TCRdb's D gene call, TRBD1, goes unchecked for lack of DNA. The TCR was taken from a human donor in good health. Some clones in this sample may be carry-over from other donors' samples. CDR3 sequence: CASSLAWGKRETQYF.